What follows describes a single TCR beta chain. The sample originates from a study of cytomegalovirus exposure and HLA in healthy donors. In the PCR, 60 Vbeta and 13 Jbeta primers were used. Repertoires were generated with immunoSEQ multiplex PCR, while TCRdb's copy carries only in-frame clones and drops some. Of some 150,000 clones detected, around 72% appear once; the ten largest clones hold less than 5%. Trimming removed 6 bases at V and 5 bases at J, with 17 bases between. There are 14 residues in the CDR3. The germline V gene encodes CDR1 MNHEY and CDR2 SVGAGI. Material for sequencing was PBMCs. The TCR originated in a man between 50 and 59 years old in good health and CMV-seropositive. The chain recombines TRBV6-5 with TRBJ2-7; TRBD1 might be the D (6 bases). The CDR3, as DNA: TGTGCCAGCAGCCCCGCGGACAGTTTCAACGAGCAGTACTTC. This sequence encodes CASSPADSFNEQYF.